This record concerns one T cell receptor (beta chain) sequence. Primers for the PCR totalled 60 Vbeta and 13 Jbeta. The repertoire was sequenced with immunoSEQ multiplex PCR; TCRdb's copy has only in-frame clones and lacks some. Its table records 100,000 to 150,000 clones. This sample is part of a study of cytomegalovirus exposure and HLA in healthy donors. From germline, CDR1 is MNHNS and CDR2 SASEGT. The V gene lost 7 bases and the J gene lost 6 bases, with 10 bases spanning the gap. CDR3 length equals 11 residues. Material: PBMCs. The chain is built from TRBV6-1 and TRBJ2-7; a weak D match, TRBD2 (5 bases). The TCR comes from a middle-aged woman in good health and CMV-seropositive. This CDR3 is CASTYAGEQYF. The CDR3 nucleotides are TGTGCCAGCACCTACGCGGGCGAGCAGTACTTC.